This TCR beta chain was identified during a study of human T cells and chemical hapten exposure (dated by TCRdb to the early 2020s). With regard to the full study: Libraries were pooled for sequencing, and per-sample TCR yields varied mainly because of small differences in library volumes within the pool. This study followed changes in the peripheral blood TCR repertoire in vivo during primary and secondary sensitization of alopecia patients to the hapten diphenylcyclopropenone (DPC). Overall study outcomes, separate from this receptor: The number of TCRs above 1 in 1000 frequency did not change with DPC sensitization; there was no evidence of global repertoire structure alterations. Repeated subsampling changed both the strength of the expansion versus patch-test correlation and the threshold at which that correlation became significant.

The germline ends are 8 bases apart after V is trimmed by 1 base and J by 7 bases. The CDR3 holds 12 amino acids from the cysteine to the phenylalanine. The sequence is cut down to CDR3 DNA, 36 bases in frame from base 1. The germline V gene (reference sequence) supplies CDR1 DFQATT and CDR2 SNEGSKA. Comment on this clonotype: Its antigen is not yet known. Qualities for individual bases were not recorded, and no much larger clone is one base off.

Total RNA was isolated from unfractionated whole blood collected in Tempus Blood RNA tubes. As TCR sequencing controls, several healthy volunteers were used, with blood taken at day 0, 2 weeks and 6 weeks. Library preparation attached unique molecular identifiers to individual cDNA molecules for quantitative, reproducible TCR counting. Each blood RNA sample was used to sequence both TCR alpha and TCR beta chains. Per the source publication's procedure: The median number of TCRs per sample was approximately 93,000, ranging from about 23,224 to 700,000. The Decombinator software suite was used to annotate V, J and CDR3 in the TCR reads. To make PS versus PT1 abundance plots, every sample was subsampled to the same number of TCRs (28,000). Expanded TCRs were defined as absent before sensitization and observed at least eight times at the 2-week time point. The raw public data were reprocessed by TCRdb itself: fastp quality trimming at Q25, MiXCR clonotype calling, in-frame beta chains only. Rows with a matching CDR3 protein are joined into one entry that keeps the most common DNA and genes. The V and J calls here are based on TCRdb, not the publication. Recorded for this sample are 100,000 to 150,000 distinct CDR3 sequences; around 8.5% of them occurred a single time. Around 1.4% of the sample goes to the ten largest clones.

The V and J genes are TRBV20-1 and TRBJ2-1; the D gene lacks a confident call. Sequencing used whole blood. This clonotype was sampled from a human donor in good health. Some clones in this sample may be carry-over from other donors' samples. Donor details come from another sample of the same person, matched by shared clones. The CDR3 here reads CSARAGANEQFF. The nucleotides are TGCAGTGCTAGAGCTGGCGCGAATGAGCAGTTCTTC.